This T cell receptor (beta chain) was sequenced in a study of early T cells in non-severe SARS-CoV-2 infection. MiXCR, run by TCRdb on the 5' RACE reads, gives a single entry per CDR3 protein. The data hold some 34,000 distinct CDR3 sequences, with approximately 7.1% observed a single time. Study outcomes and limitations: Clonotype matching in VDJdb favored anti-spike CD8 responses and did not capture private and CD4 specificities.

Concerning this clonotype: Its specificity is not known.

This TCR came from an adult who was a healthcare worker with PCR-confirmed SARS-CoV-2 infection or an uninfected control (not recorded which). The source material was whole blood, sampled at baseline.

In nucleotides, the CDR3 is TGTGCCAGCGTGGCCGAAGTTAGCACAGATACGCAGTATTTT. This codes for CASVAEVSTDTQYF. V usage is TRBV7-9 and J usage is TRBJ2-3; D call uncertain. The CDR3 covers 14 residues. CDR1 SEHNR and CDR2 FQNEAQ come from the germline V gene (reference sequence). Between the trimmed V and J ends, which lost 8 bases and 0 bases, there was a span of 12 bases.